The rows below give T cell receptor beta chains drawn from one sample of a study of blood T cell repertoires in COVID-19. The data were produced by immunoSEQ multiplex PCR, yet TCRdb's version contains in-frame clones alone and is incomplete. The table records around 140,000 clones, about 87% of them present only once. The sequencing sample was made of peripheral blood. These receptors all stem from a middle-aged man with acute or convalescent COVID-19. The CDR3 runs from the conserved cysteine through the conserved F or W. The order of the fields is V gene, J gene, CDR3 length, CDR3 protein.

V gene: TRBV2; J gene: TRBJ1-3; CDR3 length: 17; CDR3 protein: CASSVTGQGTYGNTIYF
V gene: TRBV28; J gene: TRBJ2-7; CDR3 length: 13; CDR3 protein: CAINTGRPYEQYF
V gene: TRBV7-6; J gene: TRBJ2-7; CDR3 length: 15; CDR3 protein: CASSLGTSETYEQYF
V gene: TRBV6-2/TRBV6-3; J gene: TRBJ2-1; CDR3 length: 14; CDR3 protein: CASSGEMSYNEQFF
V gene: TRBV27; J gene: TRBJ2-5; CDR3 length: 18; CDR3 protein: CASSLRRLAGANSETQYF
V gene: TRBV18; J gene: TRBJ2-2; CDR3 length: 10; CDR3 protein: CASRNGELFF
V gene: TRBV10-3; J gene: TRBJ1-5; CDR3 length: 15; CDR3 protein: CAISDRQNSNQPQHF
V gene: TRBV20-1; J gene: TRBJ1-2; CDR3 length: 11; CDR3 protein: CSARDLLTYTF
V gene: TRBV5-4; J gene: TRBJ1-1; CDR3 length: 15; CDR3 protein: CASSSMGQRNTEAFF
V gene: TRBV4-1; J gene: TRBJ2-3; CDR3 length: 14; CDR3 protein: CASSQRQGGDTQYF
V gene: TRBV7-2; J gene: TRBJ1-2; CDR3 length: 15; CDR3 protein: CASSLMRGQWYGYTF
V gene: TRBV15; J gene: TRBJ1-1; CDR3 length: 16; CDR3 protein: CATSRDRPGVNTEAFF
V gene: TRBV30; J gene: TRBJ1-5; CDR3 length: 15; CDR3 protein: CAWSRYSPSNQPQHF
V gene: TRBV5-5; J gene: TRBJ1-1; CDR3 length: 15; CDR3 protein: CASSFGGSGNTEAFF
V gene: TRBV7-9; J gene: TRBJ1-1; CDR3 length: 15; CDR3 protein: CASSYRQGRDTEAFF
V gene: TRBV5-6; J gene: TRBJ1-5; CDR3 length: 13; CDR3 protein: CASSLGYNQPQHF
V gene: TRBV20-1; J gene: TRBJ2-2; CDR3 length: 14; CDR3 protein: CSASTGRADGELFF
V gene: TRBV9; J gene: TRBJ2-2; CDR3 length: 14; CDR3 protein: CASSVDVEAGELFF
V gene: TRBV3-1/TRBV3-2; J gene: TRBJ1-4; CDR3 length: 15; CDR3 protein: CASSQRQVRDEKLFF
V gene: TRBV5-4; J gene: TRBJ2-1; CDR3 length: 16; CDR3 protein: CASSFKWSGRTEEQFF
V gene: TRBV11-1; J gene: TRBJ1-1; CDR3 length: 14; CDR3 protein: CASSTRGKNTEAFF
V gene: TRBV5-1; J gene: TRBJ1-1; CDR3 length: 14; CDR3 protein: CASSLLRGDTEAFF
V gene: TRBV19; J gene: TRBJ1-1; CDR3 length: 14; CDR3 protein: CASSPRGLNTEAFF
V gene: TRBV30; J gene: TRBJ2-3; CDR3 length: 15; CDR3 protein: CAWTRGSGGADTQYF
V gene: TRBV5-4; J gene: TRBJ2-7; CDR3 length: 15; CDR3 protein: CASSPPGTSLYEQYF
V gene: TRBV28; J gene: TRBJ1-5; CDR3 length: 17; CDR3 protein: CASEMLMGGNSNQPQHF
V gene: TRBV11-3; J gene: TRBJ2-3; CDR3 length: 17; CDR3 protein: CASSFSGVGGGTDTQYF
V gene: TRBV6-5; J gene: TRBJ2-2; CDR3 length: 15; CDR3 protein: CASSGGQGADGELFF